Presented here are 24 T cell receptor beta chains from one specimen sequenced in a study of graft-versus-host responses after intestinal transplantation. No antigen has been identified for these receptors. Assay used: immunoSEQ multiplex PCR; TCRdb lists only in-frame clones, some missing. The sample includes roughly 120,000 clones, over 85% of them seen just once. Sequencing used unstimulated CD4+ T cells sorted from spleen or lymph node cells, obtained before intestinal transplant. The receptors shown here come from a human donor who received an intestinal transplant.

This chain's CDR3 is CASSLASGAYEQYF. CDR3 coding DNA: TGCGCCAGCAGCTTGGCCTCGGGAGCCTACGAGCAGTACTTC. The V gene is TRBV5-1, the J gene TRBJ2-7; D might be TRBD2 (6 bases). The CDR3 loop spans 14 amino acids. The germline V gene has CDR1 SGHRS and CDR2 YFSETQ. V lost 0 bases and J lost 2, with 9 bases in between.

The chain uses TRBV7-9 and TRBJ2-7; D may be TRBD2 (6 bases). The CDR3 runs to 18 residues. Trimming shortened V by 5 bases and J by 2 bases, and 25 bases separated the two germline ends. Germline V lookup: CDR1 SEHNR, CDR2 FQNEAQ (reference sequence). CDR3 in DNA: TGTGCCAGCAGCCCCGGAAGGGAAGGTAGCGGAGGGACCTACGAGCAGTACTTC. This sequence encodes CASSPGREGSGGTYEQYF.

The chain has TRBV10-2 and TRBJ2-7, with TRBD2 matching 9 bases. CDR1 is WSHSY and CDR2 is SAAADI in the germline V gene. The junction had 3 bases not matched to a gene; V was cut back by 5 bases and J by 1 base. The CDR3 covers 14 residues. CDR3 in amino acids: CASSKRGVSYEQYF. The CDR3 DNA reads TGCGCCAGCAGTAAGCGGGGGGTATCCTACGAGCAGTACTTC.

The chain employs TRBV4-1 and TRBJ1-5, with D uncertain. CDR3 length equals 15 residues. V lost 4 bases to trimming and J lost 5 bases, with 15 bases between them. CDR1 and CDR2 from the germline V gene are MGHRA and YSYEKL. In nucleotides, the CDR3 is TGCGCCAGCAGCCCCCCGGGGAAAGCCCATCAGCCCCAGCATTTT. Protein sequence: CASSPPGKAHQPQHF.

This clone has only a few counts. CDR3 coding DNA: TGTGCCAGCAGTTGGACTAGCGTTACTAGCACAGATACGCAGTATTTT. It yields the protein CASSWTSVTSTDTQYF. J is TRBJ2-3 and V is TRBV6-5; 9 bases align to TRBD2. V lost 4 bases to trimming and J lost 0 bases; unmatched junction nucleotides: 5. Germline-derived CDR1 and CDR2 are MNHEY and SVGAGI. This CDR3 region has 16 residues.

V usage is TRBV11-2 and J usage is TRBJ1-1; D not certain. Germline V CDR1 and CDR2: SGHAT, FQNNGV. The CDR3 has 17 residues. The V gene lost 4 bases and the J gene lost 1 base, with 19 bases spanning the gap. The CDR3 spells CASSSLSSKTGNTEAFF. CDR3 bases: TGTGCCAGCAGCTCGTTAAGTTCGAAAACGGGGAACACTGAAGCTTTCTTT.

CDR3 sequence: CASSLGREGQFF. CDR3 in DNA: TGCGCCAGCAGCTTGGGACGGGAGGGGCAGTTCTTC. V gene TRBV5-1 combines with J gene TRBJ2-1; 8 positions match TRBD2. The CDR3 covers 12 residues. Germline CDR1 is SGHRS and CDR2 is YFSETQ. V was clipped by 0 bases and J by 12 bases; unmatched bases: 2.

The CDR3 bases are TGTGCCAGCAGCCGAGACGGGGCCTACGAGCAGTACTTC. It translates to CASSRDGAYEQYF. The chain couples TRBV5-4 to TRBJ2-7, with D possibly TRBD2 on 5 matching bases. V lost 4 bases and J 2 bases, leaving 10 bases between the germline ends. The CDR3 is 13 residues long. CDR1 and CDR2 from the germline V gene are SGHNT and YYREEE (reference sequence). Filled out from reference TRBV5-4 and TRBJ2-7, the complete variable domain reads ETGVTQSPTHLIKTRGQQVTLRCSSQSGHNTVSWYQQALGQGPQFIFQYYREEENGRGNFPPRFSGLQFPNYSSELNVNALELDDSALYLCASSRDGAYEQYFGPGTRLTVT.

V is TRBV9 and J is TRBJ1-2; D is ambiguous. Germline lookup yields CDR1 SGDLS and CDR2 YYNGEE. The V and J ends lost 3 bases and 10 bases respectively, with 22 bases between them. The length of the CDR3 is 15 residues. In DNA form, the CDR3 reads TGTGCCAGCAGCGCGAGTAGTGTTGGTTACAGAAACTACACCTTC. This sequence encodes CASSASSVGYRNYTF. Variable domain in full (rest from reference TRBV9 and TRBJ1-2): DSGVTQTPKHLITATGQRVTLRCSPRSGDLSVYWYQQSLDQGLQFLIQYYNGEERAKGNILERFSAQQFPDLHSELNLSSLELGDSALYFCASSASSVGYRNYTFGSGTRLTVV.

This clone has more than one count but fewer than ten. The chain is built from TRBV19 and TRBJ2-1; D uncertain. This CDR3 has 12 residues. Trimming removed 7 bases from V and 6 bases from J, with 10 bases in between. Per the germline V gene, CDR1 is LNHDA and CDR2 is SQIVND (reference sequence). The CDR3 here is CASNQVGNEQFF. In DNA form, the CDR3 reads TGTGCCAGTAATCAGGTGGGCAATGAGCAGTTCTTC. Based on the CDR3 plus reference TRBV19 and TRBJ2-1, the full variable domain is DGGITQSPKYLFRKEGQNVTLSCEQNLNHDAMYWYRQDPGQGLRLIYYSQIVNDFQKGDIAEGYSVSREKKESFPLTVTSAQKNPTAFYLCASNQVGNEQFFGPGTRLTVL.

The V gene is TRBV5-1, the J gene TRBJ2-3; maybe TRBD1 (6 bases). The CDR3 has 16 amino acids. Per germline, CDR1 SGHRS and CDR2 YFSETQ. V lost 4 bases, J lost 0 bases, and 15 bases lay in between. CDR3 amino acids: CASSLGQLGSTDTQYF. The CDR3 DNA follows: TGCGCCAGCAGCCTCGGACAGCTAGGTAGCACAGATACGCAGTATTTT. The entire variable domain, with the rest obtained from reference TRBV5-1 and TRBJ2-3, is as follows: KAGVTQTPRYLIKTRGQQVTLSCSPISGHRSVSWYQQTPGQGLQFLFEYFSETQRNKGNFPGRFSGRQFSNSRSEMNVSTLELGDSALYLCASSLGQLGSTDTQYFGPGTRLTVL.

The chain couples TRBV15 to TRBJ2-7; 7 nucleotides align to TRBD1. V was clipped by 2 bases and J by 0 bases; unmatched bases: 1. Germline CDR1 LNHNV, CDR2 YYDKDF (reference sequence). The CDR3 covers 14 residues. CDR3 DNA: TGTGCCACCAGCAGAACAGGGGTCTCCTACGAGCAGTACTTC. Residues: CATSRTGVSYEQYF.

This clone was found a few times. CDR3 residues: CASSIQNGLNTEAFF. The CDR3 coding sequence is TGTGCCAGTAGTATTCAGAACGGGTTGAACACTGAAGCTTTCTTT. This chain links TRBV19 with TRBJ1-1; D unresolved. This CDR3 has 15 residues. CDR1 and CDR2 from the germline V gene are LNHDA and SQIVND (reference sequence). V was trimmed by 3 bases and J by 0 bases, leaving 11 bases between them.

The CDR3 nucleotides read TGTGCCAGCAGCCAAGAGTGGGAGGGAGGGGAGCTGTTTTTT. This sequence encodes CASSQEWEGGELFF. This sequence joins TRBV6-1 and TRBJ2-2; 7 positions match TRBD2. Germline V lookup: CDR1 MNHNS, CDR2 SASEGT. The length of the CDR3 is 14 residues. Trimming at V came to 6 bases and at J to 8 bases, leaving 9 bases not matched to a gene.

This chain joins TRBV5-1 and TRBJ2-7; D tentatively reads TRBD1 or TRBD2 (5 bases each). The CDR3 length is 14 residues. The ends were cut back, 8 bases at V and 7 bases at J, with 22 bases in the middle. Germline assignment: CDR1 SGHRS and CDR2 YFSETQ. The DNA for the CDR3 is TGCGCCAGTTCCGATAAGACAGCTACGGGAGAGCAGTACTTC. Translated: CASSDKTATGEQYF.

The V call is TRBV6-4, the J call TRBJ2-2; 11 bases line up with TRBD1. Germline V gene data show CDR1 as MRHNA and CDR2 as SNTAGT. After removal of 6 bases from V and 4 bases from J, the junction contained 4 bases not matched to a gene. This CDR3 comprises 15 residues. This CDR3 reads CASREGQGGTGELFF. The CDR3 DNA reads as TGTGCCAGCAGAGAGGGACAGGGGGGCACCGGGGAGCTGTTTTTT.

This sequence joins TRBV10-1 and TRBJ2-7; D might be TRBD2 (5 bases). Trimming took off 0 bases at V and 2 bases at J, with 8 bases between the two ends. The CDR3 has 14 residues. Germline assignment: CDR1 WNHNN and CDR2 SYGVQD (reference sequence). This CDR3 reads CASSESKGAYEQYF. The CDR3 bases are TGCGCCAGCAGTGAGTCGAAGGGAGCCTACGAGCAGTACTTC.

Of note for this clone: Within the sample, other DNA sequences also encode this same CDR3. This chain uses TRBV7-2 with TRBJ2-5; D remains ambiguous. Looked up from germline, CDR1 is SGHTA and CDR2 is FQGNSA. Between the trimmed V and J ends, which lost 3 bases and 5 bases, there was a span of 4 bases. There are 11 residues in the CDR3. The CDR3 spells CASSFHETQYF. The CDR3 DNA sequence: TGTGCCAGCAGCTTCCATGAGACCCAGTACTTC.

The chain combines TRBV10-2 with TRBJ1-1; D is uncertain. CDR3 length: 14 amino acids. V was shortened by 4 bases and J by 9 bases, with 18 bases between the two germline ends. Germline CDR1 reads WSHSY; CDR2 reads SAAADI. The CDR3 protein is CASSAGDGVTKAFF. The CDR3 DNA reads TGCGCCAGCAGTGCTGGGGATGGGGTAACTAAAGCTTTCTTT.

The chain links TRBV2 to TRBJ2-2; D is uncertain. This CDR3 is built from 14 residues. Germline CDR1 SNHLY, CDR2 FYNNEI. Between the trimmed V and J ends, which lost 6 bases and 6 bases, there was a span of 14 bases. The CDR3 DNA sequence: TGTGCCAGCAGCGGCAGTAGTAGGGCCGGGGAGCTGTTTTTT. It codes for CASSGSSRAGELFF.

This sequence joins TRBV6-6 and TRBJ2-5; 8 nucleotides agree with TRBD2. Per the germline V gene, CDR1 is MNHNY and CDR2 is SVGAGI (reference sequence). Trimming cost V 6 bases and J 5 bases; bases outside gene matches: 8. The CDR3 runs to 14 residues. The CDR3 here is CASRSGGRLETQYF. CDR3 bases: TGTGCCAGCAGATCGGGGGGGCGCTTGGAGACCCAGTACTTC.

V and J are TRBV9 and TRBJ1-2; D not certain. V lost 0 bases to trimming and J lost 4 bases, with 16 bases between them. The CDR3 is 16 amino acids. CDR1 is SGDLS, CDR2 YYNGEE, per germline. The CDR3 protein is CASSVVAAADIYGYTF. CDR3 nucleotides: TGTGCCAGCAGCGTAGTGGCAGCCGCCGATATCTATGGCTACACCTTC.

CDR3 amino acids: CASSWTGGRDEQYF. The CDR3 DNA sequence: TGTGCCAGCAGCTGGACAGGGGGCAGGGACGAGCAGTACTTC. The chain combines TRBV7-6 with TRBJ2-7; 11 bases align to TRBD1. The CDR3 totals 14 residues. The germline gives CDR1 SGHVS, CDR2 FNYEAQ. Germline trimming cut 4 bases from V and 5 bases from J; bases unmatched to any gene: 4.

The CDR3 loop is CASRPGTYGTGELFF. The CDR3 DNA follows: TGCGCCAGCAGACCTGGGACCTATGGGACCGGGGAGCTGTTTTTT. The chain couples TRBV5-1 to TRBJ2-2; tentatively, D is TRBD1 or TRBD2 (5 bases each). The CDR3 sequence is 15 residues long. V was shortened by 5 bases and J by 5 bases, with 16 bases between the two germline ends. Per the germline V gene, CDR1 is SGHRS and CDR2 is YFSETQ.